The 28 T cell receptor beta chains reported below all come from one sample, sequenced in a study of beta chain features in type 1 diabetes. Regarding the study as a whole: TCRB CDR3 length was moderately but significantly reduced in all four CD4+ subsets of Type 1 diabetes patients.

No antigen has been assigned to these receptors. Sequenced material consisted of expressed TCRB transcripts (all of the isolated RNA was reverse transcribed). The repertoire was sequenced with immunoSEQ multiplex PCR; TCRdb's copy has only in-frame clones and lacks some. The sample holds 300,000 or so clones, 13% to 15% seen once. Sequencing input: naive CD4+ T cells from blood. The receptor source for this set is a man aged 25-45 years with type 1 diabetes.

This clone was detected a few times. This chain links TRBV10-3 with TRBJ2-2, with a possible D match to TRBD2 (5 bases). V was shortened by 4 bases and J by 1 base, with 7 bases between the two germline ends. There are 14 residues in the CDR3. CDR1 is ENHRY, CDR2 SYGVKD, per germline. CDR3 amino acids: CAISVGENTGELFF. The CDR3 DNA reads TGTGCCATCAGTGTGGGAGAGAACACCGGGGAGCTGTTTTTT.

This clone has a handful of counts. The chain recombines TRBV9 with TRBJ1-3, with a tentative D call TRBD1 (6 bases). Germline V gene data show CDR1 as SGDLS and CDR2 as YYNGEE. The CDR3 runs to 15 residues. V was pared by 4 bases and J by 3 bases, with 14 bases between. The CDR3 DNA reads TGTGCCAGCAGCACCCGGACAGAAGATGGAAACACCATATATTTT. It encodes CASSTRTEDGNTIYF.

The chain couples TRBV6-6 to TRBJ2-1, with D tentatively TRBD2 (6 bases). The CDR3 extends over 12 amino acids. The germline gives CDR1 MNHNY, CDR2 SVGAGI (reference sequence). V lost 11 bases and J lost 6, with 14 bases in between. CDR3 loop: CAAGLHSNEQFF. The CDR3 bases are TGTGCCGCGGGACTCCATTCCAATGAGCAGTTCTTC.

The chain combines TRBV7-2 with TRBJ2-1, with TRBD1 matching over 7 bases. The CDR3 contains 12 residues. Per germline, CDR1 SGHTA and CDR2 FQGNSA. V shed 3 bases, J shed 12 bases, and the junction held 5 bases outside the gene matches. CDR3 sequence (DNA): TGTGCCAGCAGCTTGGACAGGTTGCCGCAGTTCTTC. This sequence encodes CASSLDRLPQFF.

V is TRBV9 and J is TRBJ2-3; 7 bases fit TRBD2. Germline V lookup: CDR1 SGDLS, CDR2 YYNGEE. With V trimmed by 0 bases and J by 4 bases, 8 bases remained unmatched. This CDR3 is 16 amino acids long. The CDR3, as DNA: TGTGCCAGCAGCGTAGCGGAGGGAGGGCCCCCAGATACGCAGTATTTT. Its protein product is CASSVAEGGPPDTQYF.

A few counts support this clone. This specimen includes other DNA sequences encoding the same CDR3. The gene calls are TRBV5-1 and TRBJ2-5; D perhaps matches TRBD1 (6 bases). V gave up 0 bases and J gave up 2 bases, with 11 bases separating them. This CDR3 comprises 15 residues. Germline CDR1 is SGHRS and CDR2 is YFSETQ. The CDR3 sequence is CASSLAPGQQETQYF. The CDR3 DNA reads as TGCGCCAGCAGCTTGGCTCCTGGACAGCAAGAGACCCAGTACTTC.

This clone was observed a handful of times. The CDR3 protein is CAITPTGIYNEQFF. CDR3 nucleotide sequence: TGTGCCATCACCCCGACTGGCATCTACAATGAGCAGTTCTTC. The V and J genes are TRBV10-3 and TRBJ2-1; D unclear. Looked up from germline, CDR1 is ENHRY and CDR2 is SYGVKD. The length of the CDR3 is 14 residues. V was cut by 7 bases and J by 3 bases, with 13 bases left in between.

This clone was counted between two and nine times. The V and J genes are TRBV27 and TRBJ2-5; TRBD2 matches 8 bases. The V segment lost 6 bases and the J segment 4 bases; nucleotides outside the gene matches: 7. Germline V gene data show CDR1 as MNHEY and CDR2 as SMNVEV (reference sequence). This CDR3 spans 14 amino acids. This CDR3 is CASRSGSSGETQYF. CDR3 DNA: TGTGCCAGCAGAAGCGGGAGCTCGGGAGAGACCCAGTACTTC.

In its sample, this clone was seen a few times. DNA of the CDR3: TGTGCCAGTAGTACAGTCATACAAGAGACCCAGTACTTC. As protein: CASSTVIQETQYF. V gene TRBV19 combines with J gene TRBJ2-5; D not resolved. Germline CDR1 reads LNHDA; CDR2 reads SQIVND (reference sequence). The CDR3 runs 13 residues. V was shortened by 4 bases and J by 2 bases, with 8 bases between the two germline ends.

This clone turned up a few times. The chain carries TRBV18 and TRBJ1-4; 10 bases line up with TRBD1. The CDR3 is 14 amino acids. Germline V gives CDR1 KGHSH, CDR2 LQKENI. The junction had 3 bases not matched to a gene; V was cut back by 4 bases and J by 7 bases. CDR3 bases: TGTGCCAGCTCACACCGGGACAGGGGTGAAAAACTGTTTTTT. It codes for CASSHRDRGEKLFF.

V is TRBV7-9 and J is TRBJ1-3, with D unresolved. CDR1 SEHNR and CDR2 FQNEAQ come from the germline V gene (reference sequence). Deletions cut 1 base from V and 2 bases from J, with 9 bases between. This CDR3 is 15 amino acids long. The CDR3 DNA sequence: TGTGCCAGCAGCTTAGACGGGAGTACTGGAAACACCATATATTTT. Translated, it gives CASSLDGSTGNTIYF.

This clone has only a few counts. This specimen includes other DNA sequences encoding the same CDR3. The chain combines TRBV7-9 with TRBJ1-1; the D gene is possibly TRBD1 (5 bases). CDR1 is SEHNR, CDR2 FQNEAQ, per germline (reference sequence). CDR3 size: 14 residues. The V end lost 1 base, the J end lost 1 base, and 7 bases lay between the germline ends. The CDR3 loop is CASSLGGGNTEAFF. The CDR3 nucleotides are TGTGCCAGCAGCTTAGGCGGGGGGAACACTGAAGCTTTCTTT.

The CDR3 is CASSSMAGQSYGYTF. The CDR3 DNA reads as TGTGCCAGCAGCTCGATGGCGGGACAGTCATATGGCTACACCTTC. The chain is built from TRBV11-1 and TRBJ1-2; 7 nucleotides agree with TRBD1. Per the germline V gene, CDR1 is SGHAT and CDR2 is FQDESV (reference sequence). V was clipped by 4 bases and J by 5 bases; unmatched bases: 10. The CDR3 runs to 15 residues. The full variable domain, completed using reference TRBV11-1 and TRBJ1-2, is EAEVAQSPRYKITEKSQAVAFWCDPISGHATLYWYRQILGQGPELLVQFQDESVVDDSQLPKDRFSAERLKGVDSTLKIQPAELGDSAMYLCASSSMAGQSYGYTFGSGTRLTVV.

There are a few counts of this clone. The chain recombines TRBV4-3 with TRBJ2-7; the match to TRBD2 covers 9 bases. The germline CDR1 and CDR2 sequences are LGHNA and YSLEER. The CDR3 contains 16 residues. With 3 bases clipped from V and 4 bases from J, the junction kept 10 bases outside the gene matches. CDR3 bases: TGCGCCAGCAGCCAGGGGGGCCCGGGACTAGCTTACGAGCAGTACTTC. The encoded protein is CASSQGGPGLAYEQYF.

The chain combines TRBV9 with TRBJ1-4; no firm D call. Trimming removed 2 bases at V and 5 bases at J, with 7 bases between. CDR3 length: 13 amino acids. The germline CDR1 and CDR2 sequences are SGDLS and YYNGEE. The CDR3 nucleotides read TGTGCCAGCAGCGTTACACCAAATGAAAAACTGTTTTTT. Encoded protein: CASSVTPNEKLFF.

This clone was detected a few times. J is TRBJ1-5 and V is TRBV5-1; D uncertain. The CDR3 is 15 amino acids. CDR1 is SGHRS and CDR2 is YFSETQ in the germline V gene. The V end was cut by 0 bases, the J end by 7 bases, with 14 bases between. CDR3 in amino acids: CASSLGPNGEQPQHF. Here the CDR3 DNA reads TGCGCCAGCAGCTTGGGGCCTAACGGAGAACAGCCCCAGCATTTT.

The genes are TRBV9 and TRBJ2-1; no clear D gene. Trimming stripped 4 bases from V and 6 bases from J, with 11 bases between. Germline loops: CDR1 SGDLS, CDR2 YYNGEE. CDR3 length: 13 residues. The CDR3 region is CASSSVLANEQFF. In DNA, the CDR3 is TGTGCCAGCAGCTCGGTCTTAGCCAATGAGCAGTTCTTC.

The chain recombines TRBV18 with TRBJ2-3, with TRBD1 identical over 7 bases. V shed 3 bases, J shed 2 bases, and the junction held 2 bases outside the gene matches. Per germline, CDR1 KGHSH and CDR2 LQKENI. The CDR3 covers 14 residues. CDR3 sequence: CASSPQGVTDTQYF. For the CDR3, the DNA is TGTGCCAGCTCACCCCAGGGGGTCACAGATACGCAGTATTTT.

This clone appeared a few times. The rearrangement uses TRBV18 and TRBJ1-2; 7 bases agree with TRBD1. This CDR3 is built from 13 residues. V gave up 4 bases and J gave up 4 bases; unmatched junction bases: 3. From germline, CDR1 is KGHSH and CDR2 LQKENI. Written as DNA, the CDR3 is TGTGCCAGCTCACAAGACAGGGTCTATGGCTACACCTTC. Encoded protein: CASSQDRVYGYTF.

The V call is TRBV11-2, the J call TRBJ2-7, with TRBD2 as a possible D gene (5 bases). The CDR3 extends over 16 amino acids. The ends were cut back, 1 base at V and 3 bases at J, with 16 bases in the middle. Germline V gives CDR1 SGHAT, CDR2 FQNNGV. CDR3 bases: TGTGCCAGCAGCTTAGTGGGTGTGGGAGTGGGCTACGAGCAGTACTTC. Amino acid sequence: CASSLVGVGVGYEQYF.

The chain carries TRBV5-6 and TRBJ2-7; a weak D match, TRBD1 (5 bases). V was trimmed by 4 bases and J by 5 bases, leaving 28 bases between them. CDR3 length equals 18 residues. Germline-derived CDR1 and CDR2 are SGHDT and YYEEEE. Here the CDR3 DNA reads TGTGCCAGCAGCCCAAGCCCAGCTGACAGAGCTGGTCGGGACGAGCAGTACTTC. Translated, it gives CASSPSPADRAGRDEQYF.

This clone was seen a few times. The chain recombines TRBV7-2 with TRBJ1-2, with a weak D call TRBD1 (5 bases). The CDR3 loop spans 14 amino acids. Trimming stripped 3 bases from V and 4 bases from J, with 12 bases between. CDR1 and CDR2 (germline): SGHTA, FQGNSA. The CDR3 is CASSFRPTAYGYTF. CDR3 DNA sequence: TGTGCCAGCAGCTTTCGGCCGACAGCCTATGGCTACACCTTC.

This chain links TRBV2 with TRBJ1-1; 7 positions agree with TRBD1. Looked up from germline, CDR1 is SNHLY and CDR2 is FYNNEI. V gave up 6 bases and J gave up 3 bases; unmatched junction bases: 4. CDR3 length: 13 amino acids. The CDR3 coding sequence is TGTGCCAGCAGCCGCGACAGGGACACTGAAGCTTTCTTT. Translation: CASSRDRDTEAFF.

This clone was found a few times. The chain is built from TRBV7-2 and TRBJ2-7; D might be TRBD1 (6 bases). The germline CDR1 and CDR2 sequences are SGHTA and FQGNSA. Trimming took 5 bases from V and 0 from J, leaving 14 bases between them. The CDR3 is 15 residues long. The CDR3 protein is CASSPNTGPSYEQYF. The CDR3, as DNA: TGTGCCAGCAGCCCGAATACAGGGCCCTCCTACGAGCAGTACTTC.

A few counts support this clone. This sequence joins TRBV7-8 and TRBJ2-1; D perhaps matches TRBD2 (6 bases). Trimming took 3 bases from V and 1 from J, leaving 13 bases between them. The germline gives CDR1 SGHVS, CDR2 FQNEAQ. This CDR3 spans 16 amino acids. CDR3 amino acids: CASSLRRDPSYNEQFF. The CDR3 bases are TGTGCCAGCAGCTTGAGGAGGGATCCATCCTACAATGAGCAGTTCTTC.

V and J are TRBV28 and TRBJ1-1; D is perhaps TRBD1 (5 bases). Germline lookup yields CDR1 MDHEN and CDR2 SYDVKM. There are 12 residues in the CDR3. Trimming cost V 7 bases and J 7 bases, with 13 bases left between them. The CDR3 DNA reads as TGTGCCAGCACCCCTTCGGGGGATGAAGCTTTCTTT. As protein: CASTPSGDEAFF.

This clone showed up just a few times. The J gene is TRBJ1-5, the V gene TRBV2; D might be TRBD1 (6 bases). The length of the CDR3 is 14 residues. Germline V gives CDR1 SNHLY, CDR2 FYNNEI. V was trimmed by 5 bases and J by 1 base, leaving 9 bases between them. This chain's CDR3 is CASSRTVSNQPQHF. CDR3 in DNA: TGTGCCAGCAGTAGGACAGTCAGCAATCAGCCCCAGCATTTT.

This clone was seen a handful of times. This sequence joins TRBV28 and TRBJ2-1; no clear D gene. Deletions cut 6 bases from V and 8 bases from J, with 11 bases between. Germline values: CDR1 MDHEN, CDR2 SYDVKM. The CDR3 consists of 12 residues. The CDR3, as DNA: TGTGCCAGCAGCCTTAGCCTCGATGAGCAGTTCTTC. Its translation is CASSLSLDEQFF.